Listed below are T cell receptor beta chains from one sample, sequenced in a study of CD8 T cells in ankylosing spondylitis. MiXCR, applied by TCRdb to the 5' RACE reads, yields one record per CDR3 protein. The sample has approximately 240,000 distinct CDR3 sequences, more than 9% seen once; the top ten hold approximately 2.5%. The sample was blood, either unsorted or a sorted T cell fraction (not recorded which). The receptors derive from a male donor with ankylosing spondylitis or in good health (not recorded which). Both conserved end residues are part of each CDR3. A D gene is named only where the DNA matches it firmly. The listing skips clone size in some rows; elsewhere it reads once, few, many or a size class.

j_gene,v_gene,d_gene,abundance,CDR3nt,CDR3aa
TRBJ2-7,TRBV6-5,.,many,TGTGCCAGCAGTTACTCGACTGGCTACGAGCAGTACTTC,CASSYSTGYEQYF
TRBJ2-1,TRBV7-2,TRBD1,.,TGTGCCAGCAGCTTAGGAAGGGGGCGAGACAATGAGCAGTTCTTC,CASSLGRGRDNEQFF
TRBJ2-7,TRBV12-3/TRBV12-4,TRBD2,many,TGTGCCAGCAGTCTAGGGACTATTGAGCAGTACTTC,CASSLGTIEQYF
TRBJ2-5,TRBV11-2,.,many,TGTGCCAGCAGCTTAGTCGCCGAGACCCAGTACTTC,CASSLVAETQYF
TRBJ2-1,TRBV11-2,TRBD2,few,TGTGCCAGCAGCCGCGGCTACTCGGCGGGGGGATACAATGAGCAGTTCTTC,CASSRGYSAGGYNEQFF
TRBJ2-3,TRBV6-2/TRBV6-3,.,many,TGTGCCAGCAGTTATAACGGTGCTGCCGTAGATACGCAGTATTTT,CASSYNGAAVDTQYF
TRBJ1-1,TRBV6-1,.,few,TGTGCCAGCTCCGGCTTCCCGAACACTGAAGCTTTCTTT,CASSGFPNTEAFF
TRBJ2-7,TRBV2,.,many,TGTGCCAGCACCGGACGGGGACACTTATACGAGCAGTACTTC,CASTGRGHLYEQYF
TRBJ2-3,TRBV5-1,.,.,TGCGCCAGCAGCTTGGCGGCGCGGGAAGATACGCAGTATTTT,CASSLAAREDTQYF
TRBJ1-4,TRBV5-5,TRBD1,few,TGTGCCAGCAGCTTGGTACAGGGGGCGGCGTTGGGTAATGAAAAACTGTTTTTT,CASSLVQGAALGNEKLFF
TRBJ1-5,TRBV12-3/TRBV12-4,TRBD1,many,TGTGCCAGCAGTTTAATATTGGGGGACAGGGGTTCTGGAAGCAATCAGCCCCAGCATTTT,CASSLILGDRGSGSNQPQHF
TRBJ1-4,TRBV6-5,TRBD1,few,TGTGCCAGCAGGGGGGTCGGGGACAGGGCGTTTTTT,CASRGVGDRAFF
TRBJ2-1,TRBV4-1,TRBD2,.,TGCGCCAGCAGCCAAGGACTAGCGGGGAACAATGAGCAGTTCTTC,CASSQGLAGNNEQFF
TRBJ1-2,TRBV2,.,many,TGTGCCACCACCGGGGCTAGGCAGGATGGCTACACCTTC,CATTGARQDGYTF
TRBJ2-7,TRBV28,.,.,TGTGCCAGCACCTCCTTCTACGAGCAGTACTTC,CASTSFYEQYF
TRBJ2-3,TRBV5-1,TRBD2,.,TGCGCCAGCTCCTTAGCGGGAGGCACAGATGCGCAGTATTTT,CASSLAGGTDAQYF
TRBJ2-1,TRBV6-1,.,many,TGTGCCAGCAGCGCCCGGGACCTGACGAACAATGAGCAGTTCTTC,CASSARDLTNNEQFF
TRBJ2-7,TRBV30,.,many,TGTGCCTGGAAGCAAGGGTTTGGGTACGAGCAGTACTTC,CAWKQGFGYEQYF
TRBJ2-2,TRBV5-1,TRBD1,many,TGCGCCAGTAACGTGGGACAGGGGAACACCGGGGAGCTGTTTTTT,CASNVGQGNTGELFF
TRBJ2-1,TRBV9,TRBD1,.,TGTGCCAGCAGCGTAGCTACGCAGGGGGCGTACAATGAGCAGTTCTTC,CASSVATQGAYNEQFF
TRBJ2-7,TRBV20-1,.,many,TGCAGTGCTAGAACTCTTACCGGGCCTACCTACGAGCAGTACTTC,CSARTLTGPTYEQYF
TRBJ2-7,TRBV20-1,TRBD1,many,TGCAGTGCCCGGGACAGGGTGAAGTACGAGCAGTACTTC,CSARDRVKYEQYF
TRBJ2-7,TRBV10-3,.,few,TGTGCCATCAGATGGGCGGGAAGTTACGAGCAGTACTTC,CAIRWAGSYEQYF
TRBJ2-3,TRBV5-1,.,many,TGCGCCAGCAGCTTGGCCGGGAAGGGGTCCCCAGATACGCAGTATTTT,CASSLAGKGSPDTQYF
TRBJ1-4,TRBV5-1,.,many,TGCGCCAGCAGCTTGGACGGGGCATCGGGTGAAAAACTGTTTTTT,CASSLDGASGEKLFF
TRBJ2-2,TRBV12-3/TRBV12-4,.,many,TGTGCCAGCAGTCCCGTTGTGGGGGGAAGAAGGGCCGGGGAGCTGTTTTTT,CASSPVVGGRRAGELFF
TRBJ2-2,TRBV5-6,.,many,TGTGCCAGCAGCTTGGGTGGGTTGGCCGCCCTCCCAGAATCTTCGGATGGGCTGTTTTTT,CASSLGGLAALPESSDGLFF
TRBJ2-7,TRBV29-1,.,.,TGCAGCGTTGAAGAGTCAGCAGGGGATTACGAGCAGTACTTC,CSVEESAGDYEQYF
TRBJ1-1,TRBV29-1,.,many,TGCAGCGTGAGGCCGGGACATGTGGGGACTGAAGCTTTCTTT,CSVRPGHVGTEAFF
TRBJ1-3,TRBV7-2,.,many,TGTGCCAGCAGCCAGGGACTGGGAAACACCATATATTTT,CASSQGLGNTIYF
TRBJ1-5,TRBV5-5,.,.,TGTGCCAGCAGCTTTGCCTGGGGGGGCAATCAGCCCCAGCATTTT,CASSFAWGGNQPQHF
TRBJ2-3,TRBV6-2/TRBV6-3,TRBD2,many,TGTGCCAGCAGTCCCGCTCTTCCAGCGGGGTCAGATACGCAGTATTTT,CASSPALPAGSDTQYF
TRBJ2-1,TRBV6-2/TRBV6-3,TRBD2,many,TGTGCCAGCACCAACCCGGAGGCTAGCGGGAGGCGGGGTGAGCAGTTCTTC,CASTNPEASGRRGEQFF
TRBJ1-2,TRBV14,TRBD1,.,TGTGTCAGCAGCCAAGGTGCAGGGGGCTCCTATGGCTACACCTTC,CVSSQGAGGSYGYTF
TRBJ2-7,TRBV15,.,few,TGTGCCACCAGCATACGGACCCTAACACACGAGCAGTACTTC,CATSIRTLTHEQYF
TRBJ1-1,TRBV12-3/TRBV12-4,.,many,TGTGCCAGCTCAGGTGTCGGGGACACTGAAGCTTTCTTT,CASSGVGDTEAFF
TRBJ2-2,TRBV15,.,many,TGTGCCACCAGCAGAGGAGGGGAGGGGGGGCCGGACACCGGGGAGCTGTTTTTT,CATSRGGEGGPDTGELFF
TRBJ2-3,TRBV5-1,.,many,TGCGCCAGCAGACGTACAGGGTTGCCCACAGATACGCAGTATTTT,CASRRTGLPTDTQYF
TRBJ2-1,TRBV5-1,TRBD2,.,TGCGCCAGCAGCTTGGGATTGCGGGAGGCCGAAAATGAGCAGTTCTTC,CASSLGLREAENEQFF
TRBJ1-2,TRBV20-1,TRBD1,many,TGCAGTGCTAGAGATCGGGACAGGGTTGAAAGCTACACCTTC,CSARDRDRVESYTF
TRBJ1-1,TRBV30,.,many,TGTGCCTCCTGGGTTGCAGGGGAGTTTGTTGAAGCTTTCTTT,CASWVAGEFVEAFF
TRBJ1-4,TRBV20-1,.,many,TGCAGTGCTACTAGACAGGAATCCTCAACTAATGAAAAACTGTTTTTT,CSATRQESSTNEKLFF
TRBJ2-7,TRBV20-1,.,many,TGCAGTGCTAGTACCCTGCACTACGCGCCTATTTTC,CSASTLHYAPIF
TRBJ2-3,TRBV7-8,TRBD2,.,TGTGCCAGCAGCTTAGTTCTAGCGGGAGGGCCCTATACGCAGTATTTT,CASSLVLAGGPYTQYF
TRBJ2-3,TRBV11-2,.,many,TGTGCCAGCAGCTCAATCAGAGGGACTAGCACAGATACGCAGTATTTT,CASSSIRGTSTDTQYF
TRBJ1-2,TRBV15,.,many,TGTGCCACCAGCAGAGGGCGGGACTATGGCTACACCTTC,CATSRGRDYGYTF
TRBJ1-1,TRBV3-1,.,many,TGTGCCAGCAGCCAGGTTACTCAGACAACGAACACTGAAGCTTTCTTT,CASSQVTQTTNTEAFF
TRBJ2-3,TRBV7-9,.,many,TGTGCCAGCAGCTTAGCGGGGGGTGATACAGATACGCAGTATTTT,CASSLAGGDTDTQYF